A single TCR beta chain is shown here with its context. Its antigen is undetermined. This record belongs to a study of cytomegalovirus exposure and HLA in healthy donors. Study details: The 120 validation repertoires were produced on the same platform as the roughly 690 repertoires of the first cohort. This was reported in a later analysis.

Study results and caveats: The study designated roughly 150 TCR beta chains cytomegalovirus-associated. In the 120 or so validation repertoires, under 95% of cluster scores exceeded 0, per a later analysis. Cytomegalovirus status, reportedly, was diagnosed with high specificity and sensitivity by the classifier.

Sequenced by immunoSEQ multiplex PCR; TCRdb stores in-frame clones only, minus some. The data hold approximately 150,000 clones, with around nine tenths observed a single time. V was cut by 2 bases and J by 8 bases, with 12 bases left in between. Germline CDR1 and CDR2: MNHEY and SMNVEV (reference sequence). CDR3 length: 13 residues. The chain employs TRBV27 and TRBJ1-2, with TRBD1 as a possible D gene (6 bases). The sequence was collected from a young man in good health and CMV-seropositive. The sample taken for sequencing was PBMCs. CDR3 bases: TGTGCCAGCAGTTTAGGGGGGGCCGGCGGCTACACCTTC. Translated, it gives CASSLGGAGGYTF.